The 9 T cell receptor beta chains reported below all come from one sample, sequenced in a study of cytomegalovirus exposure and HLA in healthy donors. A multiplex PCR was run with 60 Vbeta primers and 13 Jbeta primers. Method: immunoSEQ multiplex PCR; TCRdb's copy keeps in-frame clones and lacks some. Counted here are some 120,000 clones, approximately 87% occurring once; the ten biggest clones make up 20%. The sample consisted of PBMCs. The receptors stem from a man aged 18-30 years in good health and CMV-seropositive.

This clone showed up just a few times. The chain is built from TRBV21-1 and TRBJ2-5; TRBD2, as called in the table, went unchecked against the DNA. TRBV21-1 is listed as a pseudogene. The CDR3 is made up of 16 amino acids. The CDR3 DNA reads TGTGCCAGCAGCAAACCCTGGACTAGCGGGGAAGAGACCCAGTACTTC. Protein product: CASSKPWTSGEETQYF.

The rearrangement joins TRBV7-9 to TRBJ2-3; TRBD2 matches at 9 bases. Germline V gene lookup returns CDR1 SEHNR and CDR2 FQNEAQ (reference sequence). This CDR3 has 18 amino acids. With V trimmed by 5 bases and J by 6 bases, 18 bases remained unmatched. The DNA for the CDR3 is TGTGCCAGCAGCGAGACGCACCTACCTAGCGGGGAAACCGATACGCAGTATTTT. Its translation: CASSETHLPSGETDTQYF.

This sequence joins TRBV27 and TRBJ1-2, with D perhaps matching TRBD1 (6 bases). V was clipped by 2 bases and J by 8 bases, with 12 bases between them. This CDR3 has 13 residues. Looked up from germline, CDR1 is MNHEY and CDR2 is SMNVEV (reference sequence). The CDR3 spells CASSLGGAGGYTF. The CDR3 bases are TGTGCCAGCAGTTTAGGGGGGGCGGGGGGCTACACCTTC.

The rearrangement uses TRBV7-9 and TRBJ2-5, with 8 bases that match TRBD1. There are 15 residues in the CDR3. The V and J ends lost 5 bases and 1 base, in that order; junction bases with no gene match: 6. The germline gives CDR1 SEHNR, CDR2 FQNEAQ (reference sequence). The CDR3 is CASSHPTGVQETQYF. The CDR3 DNA follows: TGTGCCAGCAGCCACCCGACAGGGGTCCAAGAGACCCAGTACTTC.

The rearrangement links TRBV14 to TRBJ2-1, with TRBD2 matching 14 bases. Germline values: CDR1 SGHDN, CDR2 FVKESK. J lost 5 bases, V lost 8 bases, and 11 bases had no gene match. The CDR3 covers 17 residues. CDR3 protein: CASRPSGLAGVNNEQFF. As DNA, the CDR3 is TGTGCCAGCCGCCCTTCGGGACTAGCGGGGGTTAACAATGAGCAGTTCTTC.

The chain links TRBV4-1 to TRBJ2-6; D unresolved. Trimming took off 0 bases at V and 0 bases at J, with 9 bases between the two ends. CDR1 and CDR2 from the germline V gene are MGHRA and YSYEKL. The CDR3 sequence is 17 residues long. The CDR3 DNA follows: TGCGCCAGCAGCCAAGACCAAACACGCTCTGGGGCCAACGTCCTGACTTTC. Its protein product is CASSQDQTRSGANVLTF.

This clone was seen once. The rearrangement joins TRBV11-2 to TRBJ2-1; a weak D match, TRBD1 (7 bases). Deletions cut 4 bases from V and 5 bases from J, with 18 bases between. There are 16 residues in the CDR3. Looked up from germline, CDR1 is SGHAT and CDR2 is FQNNGV. CDR3 nucleotide sequence: TGTGCCAGCAGCTCAGGAGGGACAGCGATAAACAATGAGCAGTTCTTC. It is translated as CASSSGGTAINNEQFF.

The genes are TRBV27 and TRBJ1-4, with D perhaps TRBD1 (5 bases). Trimming removed 3 bases at V and 4 bases at J, with 9 bases between. Germline CDR1 MNHEY, CDR2 SMNVEV (reference sequence). The CDR3 loop spans 14 amino acids. The CDR3 loop is CASSLTAFNEKLFF. CDR3 DNA: TGTGCCAGCAGTTTGACAGCGTTTAATGAAAAACTGTTTTTT.

This clone was recorded at least ten times. The rearrangement links TRBV4-2 to TRBJ1-6, with TRBD1 as a possible D gene (6 bases). Germline V lookup: CDR1 LGHNA, CDR2 YNFKEQ. The CDR3 is 16 residues long. Trimming took off 0 bases at V and 6 bases at J, with 12 bases between the two ends. Written as DNA, the CDR3 is TGTGCCAGCAGCCAAGAAATTTCGGACAGTAATTCACCCCTCCACTTT. Translating it yields CASSQEISDSNSPLHF.